This T cell receptor (beta chain) was identified in a study of shared clonotypes between healthy human individuals (dated by TCRdb to the early 2020s). Background on the whole study: The cohort comprised a couple of women and three men aged 18 to 49 years. For each donor, CD4 naive and CD4 memory were each run on three plates, CD8 naive on two plates, and CD8 memory on one plate. Blood TCR repertoires of a handful of healthy adults were deeply sequenced to estimate repertoire size and the extent of clonotype sharing between individuals. To increase sequencing depth and limit assay-specific biases, TCR repertoire library preparation and sequencing were carried out by different laboratories using diverse techniques. Per donor, leukapheresis produced somewhere between about 0.8 and 9 billion PBMCs. Broad study findings and their caveats: Naive subsets generally had larger estimated clonotype richness than memory subsets did. Because the study included a small number of donors, the genetic and exposure-history diversity represented was limited. Compared with non-shared clonotypes, clonotypes shared by all four sorted-subset donors had higher generation probabilities. Incomplete sequencing was indicated by rarefaction of sorted-subset datasets, despite the large sequencing depth. Sharing across a few donors was observed for around 5% of naive CD4, over 3% of naive CD8, about 2.5% of memory CD4, and 0.4% of memory CD8 clonotypes. Sampling was restricted to blood, and TCR repertoires in tissues likely differ from the TCR repertoires found in blood. Pairwise subsampling indicated that sequencing depth was expected to affect the degree of clonotype sharing among donors.

Using the deep immunoSEQ assay, TCR CDR3 regions were amplified from genomic DNA by multiplex PCR. Extracted genomic DNA from each cell subset was spread evenly across all wells of several immunoSEQ 96-well plates, with each plate serving as a replicate. Each replicate PCR for sorted subsets received approximately 220 ng genomic DNA, equal to 28,000 or so T cell genomes. Purified libraries were measured with a Qubit 3.0 fluorometer, size-checked on a Bioanalyzer 2100, and measured again with the KAPA Library Quantification kit. A separate single-read 150-cycle Illumina NextSeq 550 flow cell was used to sequence each immunoSEQ 96-well plate. Per the source publication's procedure: Because the immunoSEQ output included only junctional sequences and no quality scores, the filtering could not be the same as the filtering used for full-length reads. To assign V/J genes and CDR3, sequences were annotated using PyIR, a Python wrapper for IgBLAST v1.9, with IMGT germline references. Reads were removed for weak V/J assignments (E-value above 1e-6), missing CDR3, stop codons, out-of-frame junctions, or ambiguous translated residues. V3J clonotypes were defined by identical inferred V gene, J gene, and CDR3 amino acid sequence. Percentage overlap between repertoires was calculated by dividing the number of shared unique clonotypes by the size of the smaller repertoire. RTK rarefaction, the Chao1 estimator, and Recon v2.1 estimates of unobserved clonotypes were used to assess repertoire richness. Generation probabilities for all TCRbeta clonotypes obtained by the gDNA method from a handful of donors were computed using OLGA. This is the immuneACCESS table as TCRdb keeps it, with only in-frame sequences that have V and J called. A part of the clones is gone; compared with another copy, unresolved V genes explain less than half, and the rest is unexplained. The V and J calls and clone size were taken over from that table, and D and trimming were inferred from the DNA. Present in this sample are more than 2,000,000 clones, over 90% of which were seen just once. Together, the top ten hold under 0.45% of the sample.

The CDR3 sequence holds 13 residues, the cysteine and phenylalanine included. Only the CDR3 DNA is retained, 39 bases long and in frame from the first base. A distance of 11 bases separates the germline ends of V and J, which lose 4 bases and 4 bases respectively. The germline V gene (reference sequence) yields SGHNT for CDR1 and YYREEE for CDR2. In its sample, this clone was seen once. The antigen this receptor binds is unknown. Base qualities are missing; no much larger clone stands one base away. The identical CDR3 is also encoded by other nucleotide sequences in the sample. The donors were healthy, HIV-negative adults with no recently reported acute infections or vaccinations. Only Caucasian adults living in Nashville, Tennessee, USA were represented among the donors. CD4+ T cells were enriched by magnetic negative selection, after which naive cells were positively selected on CD45RA and the negative fraction was taken as the memory subset. Blood was collected by leukapheresis, and PBMCs were isolated by Ficoll-Histopaque density gradient centrifugation and then cryopreserved in liquid nitrogen vapor phase. Analytical flow cytometry was used to check the purity and quantity of each magnetically sorted T cell population. From each sorted fraction, genomic DNA was isolated and quantified by UV absorbance on a Nanodrop 2000c.

The sequenced material came from naive CD4+ T cells from PBMCs. The meaning of the sample's cell subset or site label: CD45RA+ positively selected. The source of this sequence is a man between 18 and 35 years old in good health. Some clones in this sample may be carry-over from other donors' samples. The sequence joins TRBV5-4 to TRBJ2-5; the D gene is possibly TRBD1 or TRBD2, each agreeing over 5 bases. At the DNA level, the sequence is TGTGCCAGCAGCCCCCCTGGGGGAGAGACCCAGTACTTC. Its coded protein is CASSPPGGETQYF.